These 20 T cell receptor beta chains were sequenced from one sample in a study of cytomegalovirus exposure and HLA in healthy donors. Produced via immunoSEQ multiplex PCR; TCRdb's table is partial and in-frame only. The data hold about 120,000 clones, with approximately 87% observed a single time. The specimen was PBMCs. The receptors derive from a woman aged 25 to 39 in good health and CMV-seronegative.

This chain links TRBV7-8 with TRBJ1-4; 9 nucleotides line up with TRBD1. The CDR3 runs to 15 residues. Germline V CDR1 and CDR2: SGHVS, FQNEAQ. The trim removed 5 bases at V and 8 bases at J, leaving 9 bases unmatched. CDR3: CASSTRTGVSEKLFF. CDR3 bases: TGTGCCAGCAGCACCCGGACAGGGGTGAGCGAAAAACTGTTTTTT.

The chain recombines TRBV5-4 with TRBJ1-3; 8 nucleotides agree with TRBD1. The CDR3 covers 17 residues. V dropped 4 bases and J dropped 4; count of bases not matched to a gene: 13. Germline CDR1 SGHNT, CDR2 YYREEE (reference sequence). In DNA form, the CDR3 reads TGTGCCAGCAGCCCCGGACAGGGTAGAACGGAAGGAAACACCATATATTTT. Translating gives CASSPGQGRTEGNTIYF.

This clone is a singleton in its sample. The V call is TRBV10-3, the J call TRBJ1-4; D ambiguous. Trimming removed 3 bases from V and 8 bases from J, with 10 bases in between. CDR3 length: 13 amino acids. CDR1 and CDR2 from the germline V gene are ENHRY and SYGVKD. CDR3 sequence (DNA): TGTGCCATCAGTGAACAGAAAGACGAAAAACTGTTTTTT. It is translated as CAISEQKDEKLFF.

V is TRBV5-6 and J is TRBJ1-2, with TRBD1 matching 8 bases. The CDR3 extends over 13 amino acids. Trimming removed 4 bases from V and 8 bases from J; junction bases left unmatched: 7. CDR1 is SGHDT, CDR2 YYEEEE, per germline. CDR3 in amino acids: CASSVDREGGYTF. The CDR3 bases are TGTGCCAGCAGCGTGGACAGGGAGGGCGGCTACACCTTC.

The gene calls are TRBV4-1 and TRBJ1-1, with a weak D call TRBD1 (5 bases). The V and J ends lost 5 bases and 1 base respectively, with 14 bases between them. This CDR3 comprises 15 residues. The germline gives CDR1 MGHRA, CDR2 YSYEKL. CDR3 residues: CASSSLGQGNTEAFF. The DNA for the CDR3 is TGCGCCAGCAGCTCCCTGGGGCAGGGGAACACTGAAGCTTTCTTT.

This clone was recorded once. The J gene is TRBJ2-7, the V gene TRBV5-1, with D tentatively TRBD1 (6 bases). The V gene lost 4 bases and the J gene lost 6 bases, with 14 bases spanning the gap. Germline V gene sequence: CDR1 SGHRS, CDR2 YFSETQ. The CDR3 has 13 residues. The CDR3 nucleotides read TGCGCCAGCAGCCGGGACACGCCGGGCGAGCAGTACTTC. Translated, it gives CASSRDTPGEQYF.

V usage is TRBV6-6 and J usage is TRBJ2-7; TRBD2 matches at 9 bases. The CDR3 is made up of 12 amino acids. The trim removed 7 bases at V and 3 bases at J, leaving 1 base unmatched. CDR1 is MNHNY, CDR2 SVGAGI, per germline (reference sequence). The CDR3 DNA follows: TGTGCCAGCATGCGGGGGGGCTACGAGCAGTACTTC. It is translated as CASMRGGYEQYF.

The chain couples TRBV9 to TRBJ1-2; the match to TRBD1 covers 7 bases. CDR1 is SGDLS and CDR2 is YYNGEE in the germline V gene. This CDR3 spans 15 amino acids. With 3 bases clipped from V and 4 bases from J, the junction kept 9 bases outside the gene matches. The CDR3 here is CASSALDRTSYGYTF. Written as DNA, the CDR3 is TGTGCCAGCAGCGCATTGGACAGGACCTCCTATGGCTACACCTTC.

V usage is TRBV29-1 and J usage is TRBJ2-1, with D perhaps TRBD2 (6 bases). Germline V lookup: CDR1 SQVTM, CDR2 ANQGSEA. The length of the CDR3 is 16 residues. Trimming shortened V by 2 bases and J by 7 bases, and 21 bases separated the two germline ends. CDR3 loop: CSVEWGAGFLWNEQFF. Here the CDR3 DNA reads TGCAGCGTTGAATGGGGCGCGGGGTTCCTCTGGAATGAGCAGTTCTTC.

The rearrangement links TRBV19 to TRBJ1-5; 10 bases agree with TRBD1. CDR1 is LNHDA, CDR2 SQIVND, per germline (reference sequence). The CDR3 runs to 11 residues. V lost 11 bases to trimming and J lost 11 bases; unmatched junction nucleotides: 6. The CDR3 bases are TGTGCCGCCGGGACAGGGGAAGCCCAGCATTTT. Protein: CAAGTGEAQHF. The full variable domain, rest sourced from reference TRBV19 and TRBJ1-5, is DGGITQSPKYLFRKEGQNVTLSCEQNLNHDAMYWYRQDPGQGLRLIYYSQIVNDFQKGDIAEGYSVSREKKESFPLTVTSAQKNPTAFYLCAAGTGEAQHFGDGTRLSIL.

The CDR3 nucleotides are TGTGCCAGCAGCGGCGGGGGGGACCTAGCCAAAAACATTCAGTACTTC. It specifies CASSGGGDLAKNIQYF. The chain combines TRBV5-4 with TRBJ2-4; 9 bases align to TRBD2. This CDR3 spans 16 amino acids. V was clipped by 4 bases and J by 0 bases; unmatched bases: 5. Germline lookup yields CDR1 SGHNT and CDR2 YYREEE (reference sequence).

The CDR3 spells CASSSGGRDTDTQYF. The CDR3, as DNA: TGTGCCAGCTCCAGTGGTGGCCGGGACACAGATACGCAGTATTTT. V usage is TRBV18 and J usage is TRBJ2-3; D is possibly TRBD2 (5 bases). The CDR3 consists of 15 residues. The germline V and J ends were trimmed by 6 bases and 2 bases, with 15 bases remaining between them. Germline lookup yields CDR1 KGHSH and CDR2 LQKENI.

This chain links TRBV4-1 with TRBJ2-5; 9 bases align to TRBD1. The CDR3 totals 15 residues. V shed 3 bases, J shed 4 bases, and the junction held 6 bases outside the gene matches. Germline CDR1 MGHRA, CDR2 YSYEKL. CDR3 sequence: CASSQQDRGGETQYF. Written as DNA, the CDR3 is TGCGCCAGCAGCCAGCAGGACAGGGGTGGAGAGACCCAGTACTTC.

V is TRBV10-3 and J is TRBJ2-3; 14 bases line up with TRBD2. CDR1 is ENHRY, CDR2 SYGVKD, per germline. The ends lost 1 base at V and 4 bases at J; junction bases unmatched: 10. The CDR3 contains 19 residues. CDR3 protein: CAISELGTSGGRGPDTQYF. For the CDR3, the DNA is TGTGCCATCAGTGAGTTAGGGACTAGCGGGGGTCGTGGACCAGATACGCAGTATTTT.

The CDR3 DNA reads as TGTGCCATCACCCGGGGACAGGGGGTCACAGATACGCAGTATTTT. This sequence encodes CAITRGQGVTDTQYF. The chain joins TRBV10-3 to TRBJ2-3; TRBD1 matches 11 bases. V was pared by 7 bases and J by 2 bases, with 5 bases of the junction left unmatched. Germline V lookup: CDR1 ENHRY, CDR2 SYGVKD. The CDR3 is 15 amino acids.

This chain joins TRBV7-9 and TRBJ1-2; D is possibly TRBD1 (5 bases). CDR1 and CDR2 (germline): SEHNR, FQNEAQ (reference sequence). This CDR3 has 16 amino acids. The V end lost 5 bases, the J end lost 2 bases, and 18 bases lay between the germline ends. The CDR3 here is CASSPGGRGSNYGYTF. The CDR3 DNA follows: TGTGCCAGCAGCCCGGGGGGTAGGGGATCAAACTATGGCTACACCTTC.

The V gene is TRBV10-3, the J gene TRBJ2-1, with D perhaps TRBD2 (5 bases). The CDR3 extends over 17 amino acids. CDR1 ENHRY and CDR2 SYGVKD come from the germline V gene. The V end lost 0 bases, the J end lost 5 bases, and 17 bases lay between the germline ends. For the CDR3, the DNA is TGTGCCATCAGTGAGTCGATGGCTAGCCCTGGGAACAATGAGCAGTTCTTC. Translated: CAISESMASPGNNEQFF.

The chain combines TRBV28 with TRBJ2-5; D is undetermined. V lost 2 bases to trimming and J lost 5 bases, with 12 bases between them. In germline, CDR1 is MDHEN, CDR2 SYDVKM. The CDR3 spans 14 residues. This chain's CDR3 is CASSLLNQMETQYF. CDR3 in DNA: TGTGCCAGCAGTTTACTGAACCAGATGGAGACCCAGTACTTC.

This clone was observed a single time. The rearrangement links TRBV30 to TRBJ1-1; a weak D match, TRBD1 (5 bases). The germline V and J ends were trimmed by 0 bases and 7 bases, with 15 bases remaining between them. The CDR3 runs 14 residues. Germline lookup yields CDR1 GTSNPN and CDR2 SVGIG (reference sequence). The CDR3 sequence is CAWSVQGTSGEAFF. CDR3 coding DNA: TGTGCCTGGAGTGTACAAGGGACTTCGGGTGAAGCTTTCTTT.

The rearrangement joins TRBV19 to TRBJ2-7, with 8 bases matching TRBD1. Germline trimming cut 6 bases from V and 6 bases from J; bases unmatched to any gene: 7. Per the germline V gene, CDR1 is LNHDA and CDR2 is SQIVND (reference sequence). The CDR3 totals 13 residues. CDR3 in DNA: TGTGCCAGTAGCCCTAGGGACAGGTCCGAGCAGTACTTC. Residues: CASSPRDRSEQYF. Variable domain in full (rest from reference TRBV19 and TRBJ2-7): DGGITQSPKYLFRKEGQNVTLSCEQNLNHDAMYWYRQDPGQGLRLIYYSQIVNDFQKGDIAEGYSVSREKKESFPLTVTSAQKNPTAFYLCASSPRDRSEQYFGPGTRLTVT.